The clone carrying this TCR beta chain turned up a few times. CDR1 and CDR2 from the germline V gene are LGHNA and YSLEER. The CDR3 sequence is 18 residues long. J was trimmed by 3 bases and V by 0 bases; bases with no gene match: 13. This specimen comes from a study of OX40 agonist ivuxolimab in advanced cancers. Produced via immunoSEQ multiplex PCR; TCRdb's table is partial and in-frame only. The data show some 71,000 clones, about nine tenths seen once. This TCR was recovered from an adult with an advanced solid tumor such as melanoma, head and neck, liver or kidney cancer. The sample consisted of CD4+ or CD8+ T cells sorted from blood, taken in a trial of the OX40 agonist ivuxolimab. The J gene is TRBJ2-5, the V gene TRBV4-3; 7 bases are a match to TRBD2. Here the CDR3 DNA reads TGCGCCAGCAGCCAAGAGTTTGCGGCGAGCGGGATAGAAGAGACCCAGTACTTC. This gives the protein CASSQEFAASGIEETQYF.